This T cell receptor beta chain was profiled in a study of shared clonotypes between healthy human individuals. Findings of the study overall: The study found roughly 5.3% of naive CD4 clonotypes shared across a few donors. The generation probabilities recorded for non-shared clonotypes fell below those of clonotypes shared by all four donors. Larger richness was generally estimated for naive than memory subsets.

TCRdb's copy holds only in-frame clones and misses some; the assay was immunoSEQ multiplex PCR. There are roughly 2.2 million clones in the sample; about 92% occur only once, and about 0.39% lies in the top ten. About this clone: The antigen remains undetermined.

There are 21 residues in the CDR3. Donors, without exception, were Caucasian adults residing in Nashville, Tennessee. The sequence was obtained from a man between 18 and 35 years old in good health. Some clones in this sample may be carry-over from other donors' samples. The sequenced sample was naive CD4+ T cells from PBMCs. Documented subset: CD45RA+ positively selected. The V gene is TRBV21-1, the J gene TRBJ1-5; the table assigns TRBD1, which was not confirmed against the DNA. TRBV21-1 is a pseudogene. In nucleotides, the CDR3 is TGTGCCAGCAGCAAAGTGCGACAGGGCAAGTTCGAGGTGGTAAGCAATCAGCCCCAGCATTTT. Translated, it gives CASSKVRQGKFEVVSNQPQHF.